This T cell receptor (beta chain) was found in a study of T cell changes during pregnancy in multiple sclerosis (dated by TCRdb to about 2019). For the wider study: The study looked at changes in the T cell repertoire across pregnancy in women with multiple sclerosis.

The CDR3 covers 16 residues, taking in both the cysteine and the phenylalanine. Just CDR3 DNA is preserved here, 48 bases in frame from base 1. The germline V and J ends show losses of 2 bases and 2 bases respectively, and no gene match explains 2 bases of the junction. CDR1 and CDR2 were assigned from the germline V gene as MRHNA and SNTAGT. Points on this clone: Its recognized antigen is unknown. No base quality information exists; no much larger clone differs at one position.

To prepare the library, the immunoSEQ multiplex PCR assay was applied. TCRdb retrieved this table from immuneACCESS and kept in-frame rearrangements only. Not all clones are present; in checked studies, unresolved V genes account for under half, and no reason is known for the remainder. The sample table records 98,000 or so clones; approximately 93% of these occur just once. The ten largest make up almost 1% of the sample. The source of this sequence is a female donor with multiple sclerosis, enrolled in a pregnancy study. This receptor chain uses TRBV6-4 and TRBJ2-3; 12 central nucleotides agree with TRBD2. The source was peripheral blood, collected after pregnancy. The nucleotides read TGTGCCAGCAGTGACCTAGCGGGAGGGATCACAGATACGCAGTATTTT. It translates to CASSDLAGGITDTQYF.